Sequencing of this T cell receptor beta chain was carried out in a study of blood T cell repertoires in COVID-19. The overall study: Sites in the United States, Italy and Spain provided acute and convalescent COVID-19 samples. From T cells, B-cell-depleted T cells, or PBMCs came the material, which was cDNA or gDNA.

This CDR3 is built from 9 residues. Germline CDR1 SQVTM, CDR2 ANQGSEA. Original methodology: Reference gene primer amplification gave estimated nucleated cell counts. Data came from immunoSEQ multiplex PCR; TCRdb stores just in-frame clones and leaves some out. V and J calls and clone size are copied from that table; D and trimming were computed from the DNA. The table includes tens of thousands of clones, 75% to 90% detected once. The sample was peripheral blood. This TCR came from a human donor in a cohort sampled during active COVID-19. This chain links TRBV29-1 with TRBJ2-3; D unclear. This CDR3 is CSDSDTQYF. The CDR3 bases are TGCAGTGACTCAGATACGCAGTATTTT.